This TCR beta chain derives from a study of shared clonotypes between healthy human individuals (dated by TCRdb to about 2020). Describing the broader study: The cohort comprised two women and a few men aged 18 to 49 years. Per donor, three plates each were used for CD4 naive and CD4 memory, two for CD8 naive, and one for CD8 memory. Blood TCR repertoires of about five healthy adults were deeply sequenced to estimate repertoire size and the extent of clonotype sharing between individuals. To increase sequencing depth and limit assay-specific biases, different laboratories used diverse techniques to prepare libraries and sequence TCR repertoires. Leukapheresis yielded between about 0.9 and 8.9 billion PBMCs per donor. Summary of the overall study and its limitations: When a handful of donors were compared, the shared fraction of clonotypes was roughly 5% for naive CD4, more than 3% for naive CD8, more than 2% for memory CD4, and around 0.37% for memory CD8. Based on pairwise subsampling, the degree of clonotype sharing among donors was expected to be affected by sequencing depth. Larger estimated clonotype richness was generally found for naive subsets than for memory subsets. Only blood was sampled, and tissue TCR repertoires likely differ from those in blood. Compared with non-shared clonotypes, clonotypes shared by all four sorted-subset donors had higher generation probabilities. Rarefaction of sorted-subset datasets indicated incomplete sequencing despite the large sequencing depth. The genetic and exposure-history diversity represented was limited by the small number of donors.

V is clipped by 2 bases and J by 10 bases, and the sequence between their germline boundaries is 3 bases long. The CDR3 sequence holds 11 residues, the cysteine and phenylalanine included. The CDR3 DNA has 33 bases and is translated from base 1. From a lookup of the germline V gene, CDR1 and CDR2 are SGHTA and FQGTGA. The donors were healthy, HIV-negative adults with no recently reported acute infections or vaccinations. Every donor was a Caucasian adult living in Nashville, Tennessee, USA. CD4+ T cells were enriched through magnetic negative selection, after which naive cells were positively selected on CD45RA and the remaining negative fraction served as the memory subset. Blood was obtained by leukapheresis, after which PBMCs were separated by Ficoll-Histopaque density gradient centrifugation and cryopreserved in liquid nitrogen vapor phase. Analytical flow cytometry was used to check the purity and quantity of every magnetically sorted T cell population. From each sorted fraction, genomic DNA was isolated and quantified by UV absorbance on a Nanodrop 2000c.

Note on this clone: What this receptor recognizes is not known. There are no base qualities to consult, and no much larger clone falls within one base.

TCR CDR3 regions were amplified from genomic DNA by multiplex PCR using the deep immunoSEQ assay. Genomic DNA extracted from each cell subset was distributed evenly over all wells of several immunoSEQ 96-well plates, and each plate served as one replicate. For sorted subsets, around 200 ng genomic DNA, equal to tens of thousands of T cell genomes, was loaded into each replicate PCR. Purified libraries were quantified with a Qubit 3.0 fluorometer, sized on a Bioanalyzer 2100, and re-quantified with the KAPA Library Quantification kit. Every immunoSEQ 96-well plate was sequenced on a dedicated single-read 150-cycle Illumina NextSeq 550 flow cell. Under the source paper's analysis protocol: Because the immunoSEQ output included only junctional sequences and no quality scores, the filtering could not be the same as the filtering used for full-length reads. Sequences were annotated with PyIR, a Python wrapper for IgBLAST v1.9, and V/J genes and CDR3 were assigned using IMGT germline references. Reads were removed for weak V/J assignments (E-value above 1e-6), missing CDR3, stop codons, out-of-frame junctions, or ambiguous translated residues. V3J clonotypes were defined as sequences sharing the same inferred V gene, J gene, and CDR3 amino acid sequence. Percentage overlap between repertoires was calculated by dividing the number of shared unique clonotypes by the size of the smaller repertoire. RTK rarefaction, the Chao1 estimator, and Recon v2.1 estimates of unobserved clonotypes were used to assess repertoire richness. For all TCRbeta clonotypes obtained by the gDNA method from a few donors, generation probabilities were computed with OLGA. The table was pulled from immuneACCESS by TCRdb, which kept in-frame rearrangements only. Such tables lose some clones; where checked, under half of the loss comes from unresolved V genes, and the rest has no known cause. V and J calls and clone size follow that table, whereas D and trimming were derived from the DNA. Across this sample there are 2 million to 2.5 million clones, with approximately 93% seen only once. Jointly, the top ten make up approximately 0.4% of the sample.

The V and J genes are TRBV7-3 and TRBJ1-6; the D gene cannot be named for sure. The clonotype was recovered from a man aged 18 to 35 in good health. Some clones in this sample may be carry-over from other donors' samples. What was sequenced was naive CD4+ T cells from PBMCs. Taken with the paper, the label for cell subset or site translates to: CD45RA+ positively selected. CDR3 reads: CASSLGSPLHF. Read as DNA, the sequence is TGTGCCAGCAGCTTAGGATCACCCCTCCACTTT.